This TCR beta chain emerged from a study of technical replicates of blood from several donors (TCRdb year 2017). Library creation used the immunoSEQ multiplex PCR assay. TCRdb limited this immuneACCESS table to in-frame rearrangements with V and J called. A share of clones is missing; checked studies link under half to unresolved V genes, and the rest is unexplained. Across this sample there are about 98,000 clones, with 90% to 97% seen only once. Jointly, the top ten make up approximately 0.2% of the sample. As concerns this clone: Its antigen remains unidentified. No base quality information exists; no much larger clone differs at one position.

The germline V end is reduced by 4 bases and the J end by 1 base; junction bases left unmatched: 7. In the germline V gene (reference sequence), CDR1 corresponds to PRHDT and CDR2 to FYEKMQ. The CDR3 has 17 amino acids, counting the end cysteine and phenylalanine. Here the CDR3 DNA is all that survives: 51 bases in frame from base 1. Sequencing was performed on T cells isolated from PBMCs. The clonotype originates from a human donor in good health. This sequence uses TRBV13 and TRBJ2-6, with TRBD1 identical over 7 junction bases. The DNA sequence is TGTGCCAGCAGCTACCGGGACAGTAGATCTGGGGCCAACGTCCTGACTTTC. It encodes CASSYRDSRSGANVLTF.